A single sample gave rise to the 20 T cell receptor beta chains below, sequenced in a study of blood T cell repertoires in COVID-19. Only in-frame clones appear in the TCRdb table, and some are missing; sequencing was by immunoSEQ multiplex PCR. Among 130,000 to 150,000 clones listed, 85% to 90% were seen once. Specimen: peripheral blood. All receptors come from a man between 18 and 35 years old with COVID-19, enrolled during active disease.

V is TRBV5-5 and J is TRBJ2-7; 10 bases are a match to TRBD1. Trimming cost V 2 bases and J 5 bases; bases outside gene matches: 10. This CDR3 spans 16 amino acids. CDR1 and CDR2 (germline): SGHKS, YYEKEE (reference sequence). Written as DNA, the CDR3 is TGTGCCAGCAGCTTCCGGGACAGGGGATTTTACGACGAGCAGTACTTC. It translates to CASSFRDRGFYDEQYF.

This chain joins TRBV6-6 and TRBJ1-1, with D perhaps TRBD1 (5 bases). The CDR3 sequence is 14 residues long. Germline-derived CDR1 and CDR2 are MNHNY and SVGAGI (reference sequence). Trimming removed 7 bases from V and 4 bases from J, with 16 bases in between. CDR3 protein: CASTDRFRSTEAFF. In nucleotides, the CDR3 is TGTGCCAGCACTGACAGATTCAGGTCCACTGAAGCTTTCTTT.

This chain links TRBV3-1 (or the pseudogene TRBV3-2) with TRBJ2-1, with TRBD2 matching over 9 bases. Losses at the gene ends were 1 base for V and 3 bases for J; bases not matched to a gene: 4. Germline CDR1 and CDR2: LGHDT and YNNKEL (reference sequence). The CDR3 has 16 residues. The DNA for the CDR3 is TGTGCCAGCAGCCAAGTAGGTAGCGGGAGCTACAATGAGCAGTTCTTC. Its protein product is CASSQVGSGSYNEQFF.

V is TRBV14 and J is TRBJ2-7, with D possibly being TRBD2 (6 bases). V lost 1 base, J lost 3 bases, and 13 bases lay in between. The CDR3 contains 15 residues. Germline-derived CDR1 and CDR2 are SGHDN and FVKESK. Written as DNA, the CDR3 is TGTGCCAGCAGCCAAGGCGGGGACTGGGTCTACGAGCAGTACTTC. Translation gives CASSQGGDWVYEQYF.

This clone was seen a few times. The CDR3: CASSPGGPDTQYF. DNA for the CDR3: TGTGCCAGCAGCCCGGGGGGACCAGATACGCAGTATTTT. The chain links TRBV12-3 or TRBV12-4 to TRBJ2-3; 7 bases align to TRBD2. The J segment lost 4 bases and the V segment lost 6 bases, leaving 4 bases of the junction unmatched. The CDR3 has 13 amino acids.

The rearrangement uses TRBV27 and TRBJ2-7; TRBD2 matches 11 bases. This CDR3 has 15 amino acids. Germline values: CDR1 MNHEY, CDR2 SMNVEV (reference sequence). Trimming at V came to 7 bases and at J to 3 bases, leaving 8 bases not matched to a gene. Written as DNA, the CDR3 is TGTGCCAGCACCCGAACCGGGACTAGCGGCTACGAGCAGTACTTC. This gives the protein CASTRTGTSGYEQYF.

The gene calls are TRBV21-1 and TRBJ2-7; the D segment call TRBD2 is taken from the table without a DNA check. TRBV21-1 constitutes a pseudogene. This CDR3 is built from 15 residues. CDR3 amino acids: CASSKRGGMVYEQYF. The CDR3 DNA reads TGTGCCAGCAGCAAAAGAGGCGGGATGGTGTACGAGCAGTACTTC.

This clone was picked up one time. V gene TRBV27 combines with J gene TRBJ2-3; D not certain. The CDR3 runs to 14 residues. The V gene's germline CDR1 is MNHEY and CDR2 SMNVEV (reference sequence). V gave up 8 bases and J gave up 2 bases, with 14 bases separating them. The CDR3: CASRYWSATDTQYF. The DNA of the CDR3 is TGTGCCAGCCGGTACTGGAGTGCCACAGATACGCAGTATTTT.

The gene calls are TRBV6-1 and TRBJ2-5, with 10 bases fitting TRBD1. V trimming: 2 bases; J trimming: 0 bases; junction bases outside the gene matches: 3. Germline V CDR1 and CDR2: MNHNS, SASEGT. CDR3 length: 16 amino acids. CDR3 in amino acids: CASSEWDRGDQETQYF. The CDR3 DNA reads as TGTGCCAGCAGTGAATGGGACAGGGGTGACCAAGAGACCCAGTACTTC.

This chain joins TRBV29-1 and TRBJ1-5, with D perhaps matching TRBD1 (6 bases). With 5 bases removed from V and 0 bases from J, the gap between germline ends came to 11 bases. This CDR3 comprises 14 residues. CDR1 and CDR2 (germline): SQVTM, ANQGSEA. CDR3 coding DNA: TGCAGCGTTCTTACAGGGAATAGCAATCAGCCCCAGCATTTT. Translated, it gives CSVLTGNSNQPQHF. Full variable domain (outside the CDR3, taken from reference TRBV29-1 and TRBJ1-5): SAVISQKPSRDICQRGTSLTIQCQVDSQVTMMFWYRQQPGQSLTLIATANQGSEATYESGFVIDKFPISRPNLTFSTLTVSNMSPEDSSIYLCSVLTGNSNQPQHFGDGTRLSIL.

The chain uses TRBV7-9 and TRBJ2-1; 9 nucleotides match TRBD1. J gave up 7 bases and V 3 bases, and 4 bases lay outside the gene matches. The CDR3 spans 14 residues. Germline CDR1 is SEHNR and CDR2 is FQNEAQ (reference sequence). The CDR3 DNA reads as TGTGCCAGCAGCTTCTACAGGGGGCGGAATGAGCAGTTCTTC. The encoded protein is CASSFYRGRNEQFF.

This clone has just one count. The J gene is TRBJ2-1, the V gene TRBV7-8, with no clear D. Germline V CDR1 and CDR2: SGHVS, FQNEAQ. The V and J ends lost 1 base and 0 bases respectively, with 16 bases between them. The CDR3 length is 18 residues. CDR3 protein: CASSLDTPLSSSYNEQFF. CDR3 coding DNA: TGTGCCAGCAGCTTAGATACTCCGCTGTCTAGCTCCTACAATGAGCAGTTCTTC.

This clone was observed a single time. This chain uses TRBV6-5 with TRBJ1-1, with a tentative D call TRBD1 (6 bases). Trimming removed 0 bases at V and 4 bases at J, with 9 bases between. This CDR3 has 14 amino acids. Germline values: CDR1 MNHEY, CDR2 SVGAGI. The CDR3 sequence: CASSYSTGITEAFF. The CDR3 DNA follows: TGTGCCAGCAGTTACTCAACAGGGATCACTGAAGCTTTCTTT.

The chain combines TRBV27 with TRBJ2-7; 7 nucleotides match TRBD1. The J segment lost 3 bases and the V segment lost 5 bases, leaving 10 bases of the junction unmatched. Germline CDR1 reads MNHEY; CDR2 reads SMNVEV (reference sequence). The CDR3 has 15 residues. CDR3 amino acids: CASSNPGTAFYEQYF. CDR3 nucleotide sequence: TGTGCCAGCAGTAACCCGGGGACAGCGTTCTACGAGCAGTACTTC.

The chain combines TRBV12-5 with TRBJ2-5, with 7 bases lining up with TRBD2. The CDR3 has 14 amino acids. Germline V gene data show CDR1 as LGHNT and CDR2 as FRNRAP. J was trimmed by 5 bases and V by 6 bases; bases with no gene match: 9. The CDR3 spells CASGGSGWQETQYF. Here the CDR3 DNA reads TGTGCTAGTGGGGGTAGCGGGTGGCAGGAGACCCAGTACTTC.

This clone was observed a single time. This chain connects TRBV28 to TRBJ2-5, with 13 positions matching TRBD2. This CDR3 is built from 15 residues. V was clipped by 7 bases and J by 3 bases; unmatched bases: 5. The germline V gene encodes CDR1 MDHEN and CDR2 SYDVKM. CDR3 DNA: TGTGCCAGCACGGGACTAGCGGGATTAAAAGAGACCCAGTACTTC. This translates into CASTGLAGLKETQYF.

For the CDR3, the DNA is TGTGCCAGCAGCTTGGACGGGAAGCCCCAGCATTTT. This gives the protein CASSLDGKPQHF. The chain joins TRBV5-8 to TRBJ1-5; D is ambiguous. The germline CDR1 and CDR2 sequences are SGHTS and YDEGEE. CDR3 length: 12 residues. V lost 0 bases and J lost 8, with 6 bases in between.

V usage is TRBV2 and J usage is TRBJ1-3, with TRBD1 as a possible D gene (5 bases). The CDR3 extends over 12 amino acids. From germline, CDR1 is SNHLY and CDR2 FYNNEI. Deletions cut 8 bases from V and 7 bases from J, with 12 bases between. The CDR3 spells CASRGYGNTIYF. The CDR3 coding sequence is TGTGCCAGCCGGGGGTACGGCAACACCATATATTTT.

The chain uses TRBV24-1 and TRBJ1-2, with 7 bases that match TRBD1. CDR1 and CDR2 (germline): KGHDR, SFDVKD. After removal of 7 bases from V and 5 bases from J, the junction contained 6 bases not matched to a gene. The CDR3 covers 13 residues. The CDR3 protein is CATSYGTEYGYTF. The CDR3, as DNA: TGTGCCACCAGCTATGGGACAGAGTATGGCTACACCTTC.

This chain uses TRBV27 with TRBJ2-4; 10 positions match TRBD2. CDR1 and CDR2 (germline): MNHEY, SMNVEV (reference sequence). The trim removed 5 bases at V and 0 bases at J, leaving 10 bases unmatched. The CDR3 is 18 residues long. CDR3 coding DNA: TGTGCCAGCAGTCCCCGACTAGCGGGCGTACTAGCCAAAAACATTCAGTACTTC. Translating gives CASSPRLAGVLAKNIQYF.